The present T cell receptor (beta chain) was sequenced within a study of regulatory dendritic cells for organ transplantation. The overall study: Regulatory dendritic cells were monocyte-derived, receiving vitamin D3 on days 0 and 4 and IL-10 on day 4.

In regard to this clone: Antigen specificity is unknown.

Some clones are missing from TCRdb's copy, which holds only in-frame ones; the method was immunoSEQ multiplex PCR. Of approximately 11,000 clones listed, about 75% are singletons. Allogeneic regulatory or mature dendritic cells were co-cultured for approximately 5 days with CFSE-labeled sorted T cells at 1:10. Study conclusions and caveats: Memory CD8+ T cells were the most oligoclonal; naive cells were highly diverse. Of resting T cell subsets, memory CD8+ had the most alloreactive clonotypes.

The sample was memory CD4+ T cells from blood cultured with regulatory dendritic cells. Subset here: CD45RO+ memory T cells. The clonotype was recovered from a human donor in good health.

CDR3 bases: TGTGCCAGCAGCTTAGATAGGGGGACTAGTTGGAGCACCGGGGAGCTGTTTTTT. Its translation is CASSLDRGTSWSTGELFF. The gene calls are TRBV11-2 and TRBJ2-2; 8 bases are a match to TRBD2. J lost 4 bases, V lost 0 bases, and 10 bases had no gene match. CDR1 and CDR2 from the germline V gene are SGHAT and FQNNGV. The CDR3 sequence is 18 residues long.